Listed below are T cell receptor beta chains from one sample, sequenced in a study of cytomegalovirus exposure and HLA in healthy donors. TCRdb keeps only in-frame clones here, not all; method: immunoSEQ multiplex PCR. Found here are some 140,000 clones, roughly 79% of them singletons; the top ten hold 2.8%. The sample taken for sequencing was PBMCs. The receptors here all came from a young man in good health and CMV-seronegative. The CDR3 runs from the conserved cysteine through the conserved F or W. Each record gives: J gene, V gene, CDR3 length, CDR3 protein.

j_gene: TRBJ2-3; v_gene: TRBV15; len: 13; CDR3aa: CATSRDRVDTQYF
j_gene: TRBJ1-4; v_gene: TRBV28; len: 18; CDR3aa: CASSFPGTTTVTLGKLFF
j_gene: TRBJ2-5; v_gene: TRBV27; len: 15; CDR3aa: CASSLGGGGGETQYF
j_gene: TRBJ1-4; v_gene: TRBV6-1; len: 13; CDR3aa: CATTGGDNEKLFF
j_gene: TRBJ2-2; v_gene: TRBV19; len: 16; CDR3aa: CATYALRSPNTGELFF
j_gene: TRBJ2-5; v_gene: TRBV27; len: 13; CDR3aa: CASSLNRAQTQYF
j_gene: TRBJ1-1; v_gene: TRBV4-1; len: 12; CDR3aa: CASSPGNTEAFF
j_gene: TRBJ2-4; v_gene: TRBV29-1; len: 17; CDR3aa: CSVAFRVPIIAKNIQYF
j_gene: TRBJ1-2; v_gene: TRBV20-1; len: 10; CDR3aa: CSARERSYTF
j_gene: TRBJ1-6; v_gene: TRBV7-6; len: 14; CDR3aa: CASSLGSAASPLHF
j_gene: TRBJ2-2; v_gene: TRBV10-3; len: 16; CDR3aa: CAISESRQSNTGELFF
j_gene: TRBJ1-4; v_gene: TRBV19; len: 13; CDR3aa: CASSIDGAWELFF
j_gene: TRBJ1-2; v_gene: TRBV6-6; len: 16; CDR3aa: CASSAALLGGPGGYTF
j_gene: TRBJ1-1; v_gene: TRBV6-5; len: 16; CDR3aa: CASSYSKGPRGAEAFF
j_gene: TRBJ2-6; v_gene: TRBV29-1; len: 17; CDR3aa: CSVELLSPGAGANVLTF
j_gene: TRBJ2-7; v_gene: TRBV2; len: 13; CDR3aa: CASCGQGGLEQYF
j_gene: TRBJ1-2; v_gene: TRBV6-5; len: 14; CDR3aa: CASTDRALHYGYTF
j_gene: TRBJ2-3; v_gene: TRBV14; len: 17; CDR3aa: CASSQDQRGQGSDTQYF
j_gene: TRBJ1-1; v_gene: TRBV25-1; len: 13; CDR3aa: CASTRNGRQGAFF
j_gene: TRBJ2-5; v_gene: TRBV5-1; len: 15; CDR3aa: CASSPPDGRGETQYF
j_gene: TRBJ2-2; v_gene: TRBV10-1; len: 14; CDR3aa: CASSERVLTGELFF
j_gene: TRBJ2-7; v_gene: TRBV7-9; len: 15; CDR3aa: CASSSGQGAPHEQYF
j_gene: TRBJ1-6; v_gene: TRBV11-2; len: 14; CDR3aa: CASSPGVNNSPLHF
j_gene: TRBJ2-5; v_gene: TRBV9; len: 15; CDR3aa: CASSVSGTVGETQYF
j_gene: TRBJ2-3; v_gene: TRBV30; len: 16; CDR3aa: CAWARGAGGSTDTQYF
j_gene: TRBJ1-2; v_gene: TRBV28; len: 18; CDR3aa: CASSLPGGGQGSNYGYTF
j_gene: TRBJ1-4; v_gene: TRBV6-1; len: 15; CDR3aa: CASRWAGGSNEKLFF
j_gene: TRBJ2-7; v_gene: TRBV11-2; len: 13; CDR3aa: CASSFIRNYEQYF
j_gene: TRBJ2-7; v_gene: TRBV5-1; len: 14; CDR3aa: CASSPEGGGYEQYF
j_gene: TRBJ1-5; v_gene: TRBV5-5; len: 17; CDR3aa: CASSPQAQGAGNQPQHF
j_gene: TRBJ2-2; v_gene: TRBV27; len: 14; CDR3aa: CASRAFGGGGELFF
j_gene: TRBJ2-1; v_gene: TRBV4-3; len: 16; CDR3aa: CASSQDQRGYYNEQFF
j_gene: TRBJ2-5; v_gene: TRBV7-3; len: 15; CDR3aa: CASSLGSGGAETQYF
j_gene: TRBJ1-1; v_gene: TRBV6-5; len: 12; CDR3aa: CASRRPNTEAFF
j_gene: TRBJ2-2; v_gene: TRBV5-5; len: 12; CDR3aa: CASSQHDGELFF
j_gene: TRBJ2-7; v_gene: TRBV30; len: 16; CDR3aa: CAWSVPTNWAQDEQYF